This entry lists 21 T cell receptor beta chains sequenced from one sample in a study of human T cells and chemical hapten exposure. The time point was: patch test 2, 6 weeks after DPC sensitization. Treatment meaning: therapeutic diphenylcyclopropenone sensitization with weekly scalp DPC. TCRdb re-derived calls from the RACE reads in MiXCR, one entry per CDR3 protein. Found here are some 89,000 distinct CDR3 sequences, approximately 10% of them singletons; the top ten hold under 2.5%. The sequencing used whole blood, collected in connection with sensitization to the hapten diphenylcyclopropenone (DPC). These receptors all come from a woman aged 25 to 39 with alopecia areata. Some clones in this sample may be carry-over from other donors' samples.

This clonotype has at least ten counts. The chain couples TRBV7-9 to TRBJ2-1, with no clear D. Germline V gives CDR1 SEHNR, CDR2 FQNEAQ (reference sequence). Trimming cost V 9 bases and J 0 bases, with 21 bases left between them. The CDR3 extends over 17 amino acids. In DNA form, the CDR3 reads TGTGCCAGTACGACGCTGACGGCTCCTTTCTCCTACAATGAGCAGTTCTTC. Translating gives CASTTLTAPFSYNEQFF.

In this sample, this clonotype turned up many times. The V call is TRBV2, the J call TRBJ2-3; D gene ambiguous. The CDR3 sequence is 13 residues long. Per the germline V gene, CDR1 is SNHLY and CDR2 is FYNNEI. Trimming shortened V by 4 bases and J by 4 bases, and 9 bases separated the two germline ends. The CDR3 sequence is CASSGRLADTQYF. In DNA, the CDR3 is TGTGCCAGCAGTGGGCGTCTCGCAGATACGCAGTATTTT.

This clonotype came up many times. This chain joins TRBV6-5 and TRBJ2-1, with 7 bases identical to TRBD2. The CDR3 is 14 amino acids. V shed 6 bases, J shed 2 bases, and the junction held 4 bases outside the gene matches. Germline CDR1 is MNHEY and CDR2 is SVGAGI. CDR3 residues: CASSGGWTYNEQFF. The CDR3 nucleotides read TGTGCCAGCAGCGGGGGGTGGACCTACAATGAGCAGTTCTTC.

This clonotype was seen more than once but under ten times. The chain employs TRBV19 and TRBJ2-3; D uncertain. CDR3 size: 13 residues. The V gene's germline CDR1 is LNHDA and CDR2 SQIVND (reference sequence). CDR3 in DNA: TGTGCGGCCGGCGGTGGGGTAACAGATACGCAGTATTTT. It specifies CAAGGGVTDTQYF.

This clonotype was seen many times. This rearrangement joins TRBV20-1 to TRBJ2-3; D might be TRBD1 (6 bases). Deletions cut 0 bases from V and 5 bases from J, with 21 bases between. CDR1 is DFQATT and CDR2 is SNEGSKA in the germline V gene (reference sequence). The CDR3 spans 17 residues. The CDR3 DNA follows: TGCAGTGCTAGAGATGCCCGTCCTCAAGGGGGTATAGATACGCAGTATTTT. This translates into CSARDARPQGGIDTQYF.

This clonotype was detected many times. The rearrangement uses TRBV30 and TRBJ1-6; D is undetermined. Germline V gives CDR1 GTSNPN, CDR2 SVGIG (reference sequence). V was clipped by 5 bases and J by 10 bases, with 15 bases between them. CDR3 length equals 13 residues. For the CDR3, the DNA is TGTGCCTGGTCCTCGGTAGGGAGCTCACCCCTCCACTTT. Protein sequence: CAWSSVGSSPLHF.

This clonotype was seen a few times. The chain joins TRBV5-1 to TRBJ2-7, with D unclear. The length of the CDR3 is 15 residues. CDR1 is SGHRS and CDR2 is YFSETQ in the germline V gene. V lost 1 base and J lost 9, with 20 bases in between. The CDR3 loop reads CASSLSRVMGFGQYF. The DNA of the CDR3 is TGCGCCAGCAGCTTGAGTCGTGTGATGGGCTTTGGGCAGTACTTC.

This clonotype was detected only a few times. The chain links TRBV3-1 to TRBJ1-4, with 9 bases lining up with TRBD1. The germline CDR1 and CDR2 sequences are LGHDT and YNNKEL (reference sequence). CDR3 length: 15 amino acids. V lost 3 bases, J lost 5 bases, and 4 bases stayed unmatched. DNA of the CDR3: TGTGCCAGCAGCCACTCCGGGACAGGGAATGAAAAACTGTTTTTT. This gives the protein CASSHSGTGNEKLFF. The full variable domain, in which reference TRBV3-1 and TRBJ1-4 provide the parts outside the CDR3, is DTAVSQTPKYLVTQMGNDKSIKCEQNLGHDTMYWYKQDSKKFLKIMFSYNNKELIINETVPNRFSPKSPDKAHLNLHINSLELGDSAVYFCASSHSGTGNEKLFFGSGTQLSVL.

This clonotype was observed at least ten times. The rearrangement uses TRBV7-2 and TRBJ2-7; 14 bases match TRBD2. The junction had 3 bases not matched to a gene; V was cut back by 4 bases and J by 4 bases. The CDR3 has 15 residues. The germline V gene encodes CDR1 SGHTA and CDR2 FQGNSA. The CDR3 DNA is TGTGCCAGCAGCTCGACTAGCGGGGGGGCGTACGAGCAGTACTTC. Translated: CASSSTSGGAYEQYF. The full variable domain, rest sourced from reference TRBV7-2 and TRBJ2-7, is GAGVSQSPSNKVTEKGKDVELRCDPISGHTALYWYRQSLGQGLEFLIYFQGNSAPDKSGLPSDRFSAERTGGSVSTLTIQRTQQEDSAVYLCASSSTSGGAYEQYFGPGTRLTVT.

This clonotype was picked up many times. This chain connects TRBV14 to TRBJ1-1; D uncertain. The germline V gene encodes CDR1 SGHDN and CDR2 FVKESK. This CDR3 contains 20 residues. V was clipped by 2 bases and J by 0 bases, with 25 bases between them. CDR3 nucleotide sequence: TGTGCCAGCAGCCAAATCTCCTTTGGAAACTGGATAAGCGTGAACACTGAAGCTTTCTTT. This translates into CASSQISFGNWISVNTEAFF.

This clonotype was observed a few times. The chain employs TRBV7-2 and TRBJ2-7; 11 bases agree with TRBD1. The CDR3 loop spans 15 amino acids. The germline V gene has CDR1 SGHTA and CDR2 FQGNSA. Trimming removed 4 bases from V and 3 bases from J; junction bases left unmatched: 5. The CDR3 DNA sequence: TGTGCCAGCAGCTATACCGGGACAGGGGGCTACGAGCAGTACTTC. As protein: CASSYTGTGGYEQYF. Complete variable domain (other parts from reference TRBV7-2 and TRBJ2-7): GAGVSQSPSNKVTEKGKDVELRCDPISGHTALYWYRQSLGQGLEFLIYFQGNSAPDKSGLPSDRFSAERTGGSVSTLTIQRTQQEDSAVYLCASSYTGTGGYEQYFGPGTRLTVT.

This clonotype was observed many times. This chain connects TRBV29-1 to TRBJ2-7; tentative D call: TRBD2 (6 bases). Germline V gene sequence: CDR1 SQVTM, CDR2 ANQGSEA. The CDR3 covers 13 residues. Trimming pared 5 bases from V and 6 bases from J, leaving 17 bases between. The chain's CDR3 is CSVCTGSFVEQYF. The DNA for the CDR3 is TGCAGCGTTTGTACCGGGAGTTTTGTCGAGCAGTACTTC.

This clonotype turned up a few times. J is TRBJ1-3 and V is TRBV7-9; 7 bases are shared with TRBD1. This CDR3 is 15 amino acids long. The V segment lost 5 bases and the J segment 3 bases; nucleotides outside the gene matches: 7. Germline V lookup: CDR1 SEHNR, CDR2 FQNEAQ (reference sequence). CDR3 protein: CASSPGGHGGNTIYF. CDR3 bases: TGTGCCAGCAGCCCAGGGGGGCACGGTGGAAACACCATATATTTT.

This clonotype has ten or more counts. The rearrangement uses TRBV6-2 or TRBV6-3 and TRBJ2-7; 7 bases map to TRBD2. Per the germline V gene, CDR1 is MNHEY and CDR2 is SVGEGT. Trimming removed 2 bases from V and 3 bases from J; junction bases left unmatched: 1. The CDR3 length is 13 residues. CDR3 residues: CASSYGLVYEQYF. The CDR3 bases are TGTGCCAGCAGTTACGGACTAGTCTACGAGCAGTACTTC.

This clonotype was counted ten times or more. The CDR3 nucleotides are TGTGCCAGCAGTTTTTTAATAGATGCCACCGGGTCCTCGGTAGAGCAGTACTTC. It encodes CASSFLIDATGSSVEQYF. The V and J genes are TRBV28 and TRBJ2-7; no definite D call. The V end was cut by 3 bases, the J end by 7 bases, with 28 bases between. CDR1 MDHEN and CDR2 SYDVKM come from the germline V gene. CDR3 length: 18 amino acids.

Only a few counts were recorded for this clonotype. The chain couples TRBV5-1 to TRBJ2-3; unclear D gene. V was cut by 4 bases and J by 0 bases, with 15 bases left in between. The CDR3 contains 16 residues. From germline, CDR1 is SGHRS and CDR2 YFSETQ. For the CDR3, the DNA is TGCGCCAGCAGCCCCCCCCTGAGCCCTAGCACAGATACGCAGTATTTT. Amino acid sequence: CASSPPLSPSTDTQYF.

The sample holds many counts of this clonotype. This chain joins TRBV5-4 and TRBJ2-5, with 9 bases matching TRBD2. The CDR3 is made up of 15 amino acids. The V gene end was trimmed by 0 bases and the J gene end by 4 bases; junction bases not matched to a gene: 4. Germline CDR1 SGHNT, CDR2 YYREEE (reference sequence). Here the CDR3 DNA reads TGTGCCAGCAGCTTGGGTGCGGGAGGGCGAGAGACCCAGTACTTC. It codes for CASSLGAGGRETQYF.

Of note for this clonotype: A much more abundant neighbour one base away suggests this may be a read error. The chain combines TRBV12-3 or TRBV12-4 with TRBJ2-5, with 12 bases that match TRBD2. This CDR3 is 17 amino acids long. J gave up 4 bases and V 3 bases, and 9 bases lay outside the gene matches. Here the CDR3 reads CASSLGTSGSLIETQYF. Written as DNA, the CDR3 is TGTGCCAGCAGTTTGGGGACTAGCGGGTCCTTAATAGAGACCCAGTACTTC.

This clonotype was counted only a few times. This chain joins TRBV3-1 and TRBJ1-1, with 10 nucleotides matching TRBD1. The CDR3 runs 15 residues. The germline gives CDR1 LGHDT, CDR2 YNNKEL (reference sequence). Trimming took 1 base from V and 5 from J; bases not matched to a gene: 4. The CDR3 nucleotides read TGTGCCAGCAGCCAAGGTCCGGACAGGGGGACTGAAGCTTTCTTT. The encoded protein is CASSQGPDRGTEAFF.

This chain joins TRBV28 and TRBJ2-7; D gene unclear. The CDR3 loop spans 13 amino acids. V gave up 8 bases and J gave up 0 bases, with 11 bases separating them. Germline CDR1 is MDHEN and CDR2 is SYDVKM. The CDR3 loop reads CASWTPPSYEQYF. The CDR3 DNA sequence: TGTGCCAGCTGGACGCCACCCTCCTACGAGCAGTACTTC.

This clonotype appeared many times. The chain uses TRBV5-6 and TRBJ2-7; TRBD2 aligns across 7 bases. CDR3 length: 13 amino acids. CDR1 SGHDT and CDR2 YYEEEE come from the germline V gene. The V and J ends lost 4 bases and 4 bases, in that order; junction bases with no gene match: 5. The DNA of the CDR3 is TGTGCCAGCAGCCGACTTAGCGGGTACGAGCAGTACTTC. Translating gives CASSRLSGYEQYF.